A single sample gave rise to the 10 T cell receptor beta chains below, sequenced in a study of shared clonotypes between healthy human individuals. Terminally differentiated effector memory CD45RA+ cells were excluded from the naive CD8 cells, which were CD45RO-negative and positively selected for CCR7. Generated by immunoSEQ multiplex PCR, the TCRdb table keeps only in-frame clones and is missing some. This table holds about 600,000 clones, 95% to 98% found once. Sequenced material: naive CD8+ T cells sorted from blood. Receptors were obtained from a man aged 25-45 years in good health.

The table lists this clone with a count of one. The V and J genes are TRBV15 and TRBJ2-1; 8 positions agree with TRBD2. CDR3 size: 17 residues. The V segment lost 0 bases and the J segment 0 bases; nucleotides outside the gene matches: 4. Germline CDR1 LNHNV, CDR2 YYDKDF (reference sequence). CDR3 sequence (DNA): TGTGCCACCAGCAGAGATCTCGCGGGGGGCTCCTACAATGAGCAGTTCTTC. Translating it yields CATSRDLAGGSYNEQFF.

This chain uses TRBV5-6 with TRBJ2-6; TRBD2 is a possible D gene (5 bases). CDR3 size: 15 residues. CDR1 and CDR2 (germline): SGHDT, YYEEEE. V was pared by 2 bases and J by 3 bases, with 9 bases between. DNA for the CDR3: TGTGCCAGCAGCTTTCGGGAACTTGGGGCCAACGTCCTGACTTTC. Translation gives CASSFRELGANVLTF.

The chain carries TRBV5-1 and TRBJ2-1; 12 bases match TRBD2. This CDR3 is built from 16 residues. The J segment lost 3 bases and the V segment lost 2 bases, leaving 3 bases of the junction unmatched. CDR1 is SGHRS, CDR2 YFSETQ, per germline. CDR3 sequence: CASSLLAGGGYNEQFF. The CDR3 DNA is TGCGCCAGCAGCTTACTAGCGGGAGGCGGCTACAATGAGCAGTTCTTC.

The genes are TRBV28 and TRBJ1-2, with unresolved D. This CDR3 is built from 11 residues. Germline V gene lookup returns CDR1 MDHEN and CDR2 SYDVKM. V was pared by 5 bases and J by 8 bases, with 9 bases between. CDR3: CASSDTDGYTF. CDR3 bases: TGTGCCAGCAGTGACACCGACGGCTACACCTTC.

The chain employs TRBV4-1 and TRBJ1-1; D is uncertain. The germline V gene has CDR1 MGHRA and CDR2 YSYEKL. V lost 2 bases to trimming and J lost 1 base, with 11 bases between them. CDR3 length: 15 amino acids. The chain's CDR3 is CASSQSRTSNTEAFF. DNA of the CDR3: TGCGCCAGCAGCCAATCCAGGACGTCGAACACTGAAGCTTTCTTT.

The chain combines TRBV10-2 with TRBJ2-7, with a possible D match to TRBD1 (6 bases). Germline V gives CDR1 WSHSY, CDR2 SAAADI. CDR3 length: 12 amino acids. Trimming left V 2 bases short and J 4 bases short, with 6 bases between. The CDR3 is CASSETGYEQYF. CDR3 bases: TGCGCCAGCAGTGAGACAGGGTACGAGCAGTACTTC.

This chain connects TRBV5-5 to TRBJ2-7, with D possibly TRBD2 on 6 matching bases. The ends were cut back, 7 bases at V and 6 bases at J, with 11 bases in the middle. The V gene's germline CDR1 is SGHKS and CDR2 YYEKEE (reference sequence). The length of the CDR3 is 11 residues. As DNA, the CDR3 is TGTGCCAGCCACACCGGGGGCGAGCAGTACTTC. It yields the protein CASHTGGEQYF.

The rearrangement joins TRBV18 to TRBJ2-1; possibly TRBD1 or TRBD2 for D (5 bases each). The length of the CDR3 is 12 residues. The V end lost 11 bases, the J end lost 5 bases, and 13 bases lay between the germline ends. Germline lookup yields CDR1 KGHSH and CDR2 LQKENI. The CDR3 is CAGGTAHNEQFF. The CDR3 DNA sequence: TGTGCCGGGGGAACAGCTCACAATGAGCAGTTCTTC.

The rearrangement uses TRBV7-2 and TRBJ2-1, with 13 bases matching TRBD2. V gave up 5 bases and J gave up 5 bases; unmatched junction bases: 9. Germline CDR1 and CDR2: SGHTA and FQGNSA. This CDR3 has 17 amino acids. CDR3 sequence reads: CASSTRTSGRANNEQFF. The DNA of the CDR3 is TGTGCCAGCAGCACGCGCACTAGCGGGAGGGCCAACAATGAGCAGTTCTTC.

Worth noting for this clone: Within the sample, other DNA sequences also encode this same CDR3. The V and J genes are TRBV27 and TRBJ2-2; D remains unclear. Deletions cut 3 bases from V and 0 bases from J, with 5 bases between. CDR1 is MNHEY, CDR2 SMNVEV, per germline (reference sequence). The CDR3 covers 14 residues. This CDR3 reads CASSLGANTGELFF. The CDR3 nucleotides read TGTGCCAGCAGTTTGGGCGCGAACACCGGGGAGCTGTTTTTT.